The source of this TCR beta chain is a study of blood T cell repertoires in COVID-19. This clone was counted a few times. Profiled with immunoSEQ multiplex PCR; TCRdb holds only in-frame clones, not every one. Altogether under 300,000 clones are present, roughly 85% being singletons, with the ten largest covering 13%. Germline V lookup: CDR1 SGHTA, CDR2 FQGNSA. V lost 5 bases, J lost 3 bases, and 14 bases lay in between. This CDR3 spans 14 amino acids. The source of this sequence is a human donor in a cohort sampled during active COVID-19. The specimen sequenced was peripheral blood. The rearrangement joins TRBV7-2 to TRBJ2-7, with D tentatively TRBD1 (5 bases). This CDR3 reads CASSRGGSYYEQYF. The CDR3 DNA is TGTGCCAGCAGCAGGGGCGGTAGCTACTACGAGCAGTACTTC.